A selection of T cell receptor beta chains follows, all from one sample in a study of OX40 agonist ivuxolimab in advanced cancers. Repertoires were generated with immunoSEQ multiplex PCR, while TCRdb's copy carries only in-frame clones and drops some. In the table there are approximately 74,000 clones, around 85% of which are singletons. Sequenced material: CD4+ or CD8+ T cells sorted from blood, taken in a trial of the OX40 agonist ivuxolimab. These receptors all come from an adult with an advanced solid tumor such as melanoma, head and neck, liver or kidney cancer. Each CDR3 is given with its conserved first and last residue. The order of the fields is V gene, J gene, D gene, clone size, CDR3 DNA, CDR3 protein. D genes are given only for firm matches. For some rows the clone size is stated as once, few or many, or as a class when expanded; others skip it.

TRBV4-3	TRBJ1-2	TRBD1	.	TGCGCCAGCAGCCAAGATAAGGACAGGGACTATGGCTACACCTTC	CASSQDKDRDYGYTF
TRBV30	TRBJ2-2	TRBD1	medium-sized	TGTGCCTGGAGATCGGGACAGGATCTCTCTAACACCGGGGAGCTGTTTTTT	CAWRSGQDLSNTGELFF
TRBV10-1	TRBJ1-5	TRBD1	.	TGCGCCAGCAGACAGGGGCCCAATCAGCCCCAGCATTTT	CASRQGPNQPQHF
TRBV6-5	TRBJ1-5	.	.	TGTGCCAGCAGCGCCGGGAGGGACAACCAGCCCCAGCATTTT	CASSAGRDNQPQHF
TRBV13	TRBJ2-5	.	once	TGTGCCAGCAGCTTAATCGGGGGAGAGACCCAGTACTTC	CASSLIGGETQYF
TRBV7-6	TRBJ2-7	TRBD2	once	TGTGCCAGCAGCTTGGGCGGTGGTAGCGGGGTCTCCTACGAGCAGTACTTC	CASSLGGGSGVSYEQYF
TRBV7-2	TRBJ2-7	TRBD2	.	TGTGCCAGCAGCTTAATAGCGGGAGGCGGTTCCGAGCAGTACTTC	CASSLIAGGGSEQYF
TRBV9	TRBJ1-6	.	.	TGTGCCAGCAGCTTAAACTCCTATAATTCACCCCTCCACTTT	CASSLNSYNSPLHF
TRBV27	TRBJ2-1	.	few	TGTGCCAGCAGTTTTGGCGGACCCTACAATGAGCAGTTCTTC	CASSFGGPYNEQFF
TRBV28	TRBJ1-3	.	.	TGTGCCAGCAGTTGGGGGGAGGTAACTGGAAACACCATATATTTT	CASSWGEVTGNTIYF
TRBV12-5	TRBJ2-3	TRBD2	.	TGTGCTAGTGGTTTGGTACTGGACGGGAGGGCCGGCACAGATACGCAGTATTTT	CASGLVLDGRAGTDTQYF
TRBV6-5	TRBJ2-7	.	.	TGTGCCAGCAGGGATGGGATTTTACGAGAGCAGTACTTC	CASRDGILREQYF
TRBV6-5	TRBJ1-2	TRBD1	.	TGTGCCAGCAGTTACTTAGGACAGGGTTTGGGCTACACCTTC	CASSYLGQGLGYTF
TRBV28	TRBJ1-5	.	.	TGTGCCAGCAGTCCCTCGGGGGTCCAATATAGCAATCAGCCCCAGCATTTT	CASSPSGVQYSNQPQHF
TRBV7-9	TRBJ1-6	TRBD1	.	TGTGCCAGCAGCTTATCCACCGGGACAGCCAATTCACCCCTCCACTTT	CASSLSTGTANSPLHF
TRBV6-1	TRBJ1-3	TRBD1	many	TGTGCCAGCAGGTGGGACAGGGGGTTAGTCAACACCATATATTTT	CASRWDRGLVNTIYF
TRBV28	TRBJ1-4	TRBD1	.	TGTGCCAGCAGTTCCCAATCAGGGGGTGGTGAAAAACTGTTTTTT	CASSSQSGGGEKLFF
TRBV9	TRBJ1-5	.	few	TGTGCCAGCAGCGTTAGCTGGGGGGAGAGGCCCCAGCATTTT	CASSVSWGERPQHF
TRBV7-2	TRBJ1-4	TRBD1	once	TGTGCCAGCAGCCCCGAGGGGACCGGGACAGGGGATGAAAAACTGTTTTTT	CASSPEGTGTGDEKLFF
TRBV7-2	TRBJ1-5	.	.	TGTGCCAGCAGCTTAGATCGAGGGGGTCGGCAGCCCCAGCATTTT	CASSLDRGGRQPQHF
TRBV2	TRBJ1-5	.	.	TGTGCCAGCAGTGAAGAAGAACCAGGGTTCAATCAGCCCCAGCATTTT	CASSEEEPGFNQPQHF
TRBV6-6	TRBJ1-1	.	once	TGTGCCAGCAGTTACGGGGGAAACACTGAAGCTTTCTTT	CASSYGGNTEAFF
TRBV30	TRBJ1-5	.	.	TGTGCCTGGAGTGTGGCCGGAGGCAATCAGCCCCAGCATTTT	CAWSVAGGNQPQHF
TRBV5-1	TRBJ2-3	.	.	TGCGCCAGCAGCTTGGAAGGCACAGATACGCAGTATTTT	CASSLEGTDTQYF
TRBV6-5	TRBJ2-1	TRBD2	.	TGTGCCAGCAGTTACATTGGGACTAGCTGGAATGAGCAGTTCTTC	CASSYIGTSWNEQFF
TRBV30	TRBJ2-7	.	.	TGTGCATTGGACCGCCACGAGCAGTACTTC	CALDRHEQYF
TRBV5-4	TRBJ1-5	.	.	TGTGCCAGCAGCTTGGGGGGAAGCAATCAGCCCCAGCATTTT	CASSLGGSNQPQHF
TRBV7-2	TRBJ1-6	.	.	TGTGCCAGCAGCTTCGCTGGGAGTTCACCCCTCCACTTT	CASSFAGSSPLHF
TRBV27	TRBJ2-1	TRBD2	.	TGTGCCAGCAGGCGAGAGTCTGGGACTAGCGGGAGCTTACAGGTCCATGAGCAGTTCTTC	CASRRESGTSGSLQVHEQFF
TRBV7-8	TRBJ1-2	TRBD1	.	TGTGCCAGCAGCTCCTCGGGACAGGGGCGAGGCTACACCTTC	CASSSSGQGRGYTF
TRBV28	TRBJ2-4	.	.	TGTGCCAGCAGTTTATCAAGAGCCAAAAACATTCAGTACTTC	CASSLSRAKNIQYF
TRBV9	TRBJ2-1	.	.	TGTGCCAGCAGCGCGTCGGGGCTCCCCAACAATGAGCAGTTCTTC	CASSASGLPNNEQFF
TRBV9	TRBJ2-1	.	.	TGTGCCAGCAGCGTGGGACTGCTCAGCAATGAGCAGTTCTTC	CASSVGLLSNEQFF
TRBV19	TRBJ2-2	.	.	TGTGCCAGTAGTATAGCGGTGACCACCACCGGGGAGCTGTTTTTT	CASSIAVTTTGELFF
TRBV6-4	TRBJ1-1	.	few	TGTGCCAGCAGTGCAGGGGTAGGAGGTGAAGCTTTCTTT	CASSAGVGGEAFF
TRBV28	TRBJ2-1	.	.	TGTGCCAGCAGTTTATATCAGGGCCTACGAAATGAGCAGTTCTTC	CASSLYQGLRNEQFF
TRBV9	TRBJ2-7	.	.	TGTGCCAGCAGCGTAGGGAACGGCGAGCAGTACTTC	CASSVGNGEQYF